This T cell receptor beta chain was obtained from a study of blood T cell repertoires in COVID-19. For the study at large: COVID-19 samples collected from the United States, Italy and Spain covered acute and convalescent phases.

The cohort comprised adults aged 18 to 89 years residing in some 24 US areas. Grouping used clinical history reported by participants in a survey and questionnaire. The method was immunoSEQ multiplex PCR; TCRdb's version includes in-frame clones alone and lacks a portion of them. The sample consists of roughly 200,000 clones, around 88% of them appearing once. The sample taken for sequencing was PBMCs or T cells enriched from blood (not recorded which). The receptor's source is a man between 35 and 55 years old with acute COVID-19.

For the CDR3, the DNA is TGTGCCAGCAGCAACTCCCCCCGGGAGCAGTACTTC. Translating gives CASSNSPREQYF. The gene calls are TRBV21-1 and TRBJ2-7; the D segment call TRBD2 is taken from the table without a DNA check. TRBV21-1 is given as a pseudogene. The CDR3 is made up of 12 amino acids.